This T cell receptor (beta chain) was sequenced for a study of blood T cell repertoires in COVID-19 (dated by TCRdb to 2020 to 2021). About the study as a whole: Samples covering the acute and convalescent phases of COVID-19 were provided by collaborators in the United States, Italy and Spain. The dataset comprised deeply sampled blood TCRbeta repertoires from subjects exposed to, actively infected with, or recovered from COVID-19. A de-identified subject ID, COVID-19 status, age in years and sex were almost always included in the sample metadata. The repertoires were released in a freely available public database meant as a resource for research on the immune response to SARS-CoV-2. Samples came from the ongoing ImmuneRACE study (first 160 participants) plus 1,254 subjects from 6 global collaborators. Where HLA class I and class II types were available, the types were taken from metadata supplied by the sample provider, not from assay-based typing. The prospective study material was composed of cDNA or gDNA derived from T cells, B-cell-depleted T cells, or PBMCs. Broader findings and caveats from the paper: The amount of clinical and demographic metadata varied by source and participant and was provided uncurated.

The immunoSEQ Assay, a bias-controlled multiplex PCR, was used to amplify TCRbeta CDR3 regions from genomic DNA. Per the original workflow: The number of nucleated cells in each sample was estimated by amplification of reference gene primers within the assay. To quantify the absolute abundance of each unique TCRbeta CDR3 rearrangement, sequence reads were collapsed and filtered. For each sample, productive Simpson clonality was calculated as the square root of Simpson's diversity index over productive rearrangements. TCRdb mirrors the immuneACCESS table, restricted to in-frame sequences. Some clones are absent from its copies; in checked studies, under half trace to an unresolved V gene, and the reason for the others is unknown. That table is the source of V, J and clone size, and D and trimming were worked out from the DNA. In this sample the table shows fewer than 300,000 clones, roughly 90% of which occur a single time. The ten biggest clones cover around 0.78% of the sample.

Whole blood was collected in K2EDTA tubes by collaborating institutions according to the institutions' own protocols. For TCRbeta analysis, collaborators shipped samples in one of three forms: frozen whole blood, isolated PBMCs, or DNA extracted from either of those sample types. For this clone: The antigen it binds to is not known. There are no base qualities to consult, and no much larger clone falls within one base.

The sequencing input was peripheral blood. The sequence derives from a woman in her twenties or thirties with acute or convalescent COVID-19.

The bases read TGTGCCAGCAGAAGACAGGGTAAGAATCAGCCCCAGCATTTT. Its amino acids are CASRRQGKNQPQHF. The V and J segments used are TRBV6-5 and TRBJ1-5; 7 junctional bases match TRBD1. After removal of 6 bases from V and 4 bases from J, the junction retains 6 bases not matched to a gene. The CDR3 starts with the cysteine, ends with the phenylalanine, and has 14 residues. Of the read, only the CDR3 DNA is kept; its 42 bases are in frame from base 1. Reading the germline V gene gives CDR1 MNHEY and CDR2 SVGAGI.